This TCR beta chain was identified in a study of CD8 T cells in Susac syndrome. Per the germline V gene, CDR1 is LGHNA and CDR2 is YNFKEQ. The CDR3 is 15 amino acids. The V and J ends lost 4 bases and 7 bases respectively, with 20 bases between them. Random hexamers were used to reverse transcribe an amount of about 0.45 to 1 ug RNA. Amplification of TCR beta CDR3 by immunoSEQ multiplex PCR spanned 54 Vbeta and 13 Jbeta. TCRdb reprocessed the immunoSEQ multiplex PCR reads via MiXCR and lists one record per CDR3 protein. The sample consists of some 160,000 distinct CDR3 sequences, roughly 96% of them appearing once. CD8+ and CD4+ T cells taken from blood had their TCR beta sequenced. The patients serving as multiple sclerosis controls were treatment-naive. They had stable or active relapsing-remitting disease and fulfilled revised McDonald criteria. TEMRA cells were FACS-enriched, while CD8+ and CD4+ T cells were negatively isolated.

This sequence originates from a human donor with multiple sclerosis. The chain is built from TRBV4-2 and TRBJ2-7; possibly TRBD2 for D (6 bases). The sample consisted of CD8+ T cells from PBMCs. CDR3 in amino acids: CASSLGEALMGEQYF. CDR3 DNA: TGTGCCAGCAGCCTGGGGGAGGCCCTAATGGGGGAGCAGTACTTC.